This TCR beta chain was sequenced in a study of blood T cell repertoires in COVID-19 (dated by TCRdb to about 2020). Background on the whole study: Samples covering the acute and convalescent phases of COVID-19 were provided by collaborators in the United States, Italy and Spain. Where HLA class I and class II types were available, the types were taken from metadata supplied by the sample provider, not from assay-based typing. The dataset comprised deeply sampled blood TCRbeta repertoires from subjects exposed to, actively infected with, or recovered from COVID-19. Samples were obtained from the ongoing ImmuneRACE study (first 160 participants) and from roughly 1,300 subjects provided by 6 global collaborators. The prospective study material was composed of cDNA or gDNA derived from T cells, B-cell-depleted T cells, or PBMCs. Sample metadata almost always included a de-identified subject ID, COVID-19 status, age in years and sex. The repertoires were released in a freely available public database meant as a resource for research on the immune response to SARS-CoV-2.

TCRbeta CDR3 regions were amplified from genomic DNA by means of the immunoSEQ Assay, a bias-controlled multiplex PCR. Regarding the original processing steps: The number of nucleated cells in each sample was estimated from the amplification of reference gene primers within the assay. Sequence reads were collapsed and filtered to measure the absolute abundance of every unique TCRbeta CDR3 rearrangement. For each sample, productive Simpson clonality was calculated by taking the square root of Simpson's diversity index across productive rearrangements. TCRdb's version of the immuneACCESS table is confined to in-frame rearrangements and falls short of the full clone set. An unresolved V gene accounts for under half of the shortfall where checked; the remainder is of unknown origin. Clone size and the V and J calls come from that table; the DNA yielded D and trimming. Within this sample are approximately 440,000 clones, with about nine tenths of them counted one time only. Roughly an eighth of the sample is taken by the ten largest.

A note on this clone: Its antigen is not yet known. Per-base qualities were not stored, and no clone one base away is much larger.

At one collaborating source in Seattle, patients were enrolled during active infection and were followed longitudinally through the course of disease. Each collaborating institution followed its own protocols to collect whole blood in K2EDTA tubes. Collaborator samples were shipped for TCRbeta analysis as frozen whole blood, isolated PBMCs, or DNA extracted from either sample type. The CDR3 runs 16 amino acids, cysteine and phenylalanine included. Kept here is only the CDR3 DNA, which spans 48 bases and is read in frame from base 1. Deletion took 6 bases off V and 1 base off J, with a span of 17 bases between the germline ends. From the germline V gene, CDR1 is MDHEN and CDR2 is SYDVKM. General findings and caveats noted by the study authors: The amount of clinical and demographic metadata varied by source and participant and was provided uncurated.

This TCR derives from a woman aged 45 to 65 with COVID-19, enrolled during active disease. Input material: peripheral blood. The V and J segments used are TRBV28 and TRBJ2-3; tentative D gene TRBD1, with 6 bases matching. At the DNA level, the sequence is TGTGCCAGCAGCCGTCTCACAGGGAGAGGCACAGATACGCAGTATTTT. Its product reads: CASSRLTGRGTDTQYF.